The 22 T cell receptor beta chains reported below all come from one sample, sequenced in a study of vaccination and CD4 T cells after COVID-19. TCRdb itself ran the PCR reads through MiXCR, one entry per CDR3 protein. The table lists about 20,000 distinct CDR3 sequences, around three fifths of them singletons. This specimen was CD4+ T cells from blood, taken before SARS-CoV-2 vaccination. The receptors come from a human donor who had recovered from COVID-19.

This chain uses TRBV6-1 with TRBJ2-2; a possible D gene is TRBD2 (5 bases). Trimming pared 8 bases from V and 1 base from J, leaving 11 bases between. This CDR3 contains 14 residues. Germline V gene sequence: CDR1 MNHNS, CDR2 SASEGT. CDR3 amino acids: CASAPGRNTGELFF. The CDR3 bases are TGTGCCAGCGCACCGGGGAGGAACACCGGGGAGCTGTTTTTT.

This clonotype was seen a few times. The chain is built from TRBV7-9 and TRBJ2-7; D gene ambiguous. V shed 1 base and J shed 7 bases, with 11 bases lying between them. The germline V gene encodes CDR1 SEHNR and CDR2 FQNEAQ (reference sequence). This CDR3 comprises 13 residues. In nucleotides, the CDR3 is TGTGCCAGCAGCTTAGGGAGCCTGGGGGAGCAGTACTTC. Translating gives CASSLGSLGEQYF. Full variable domain (missing parts from reference TRBV7-9 and TRBJ2-7): DTGVSQNPRHKITKRGQNVTFRCDPISEHNRLYWYRQTLGQGPEFLTYFQNEAQLEKSRLLSDRFSAERPKGSFSTLEIQRTEQGDSAMYLCASSLGSLGEQYFGPGTRLTVT.

J is TRBJ2-3 and V is TRBV5-5; a possible D gene is TRBD1 (6 bases). This CDR3 comprises 16 residues. V was cut by 0 bases and J by 2 bases, with 13 bases left in between. Germline-derived CDR1 and CDR2 are SGHKS and YYEKEE (reference sequence). The CDR3 loop is CASSLGDRPVTDTQYF. The CDR3 nucleotides are TGTGCCAGCAGCTTGGGAGACAGGCCTGTCACAGATACGCAGTATTTT.

The chain has TRBV20-1 and TRBJ2-1; TRBD2 matches at 8 bases. This CDR3 region has 14 residues. Germline CDR1 DFQATT, CDR2 SNEGSKA (reference sequence). J lost 8 bases, V lost 4 bases, and 10 bases had no gene match. The CDR3 here is CSAITSGGGDEQFF. CDR3 in DNA: TGCAGTGCTATAACTAGCGGAGGTGGGGATGAGCAGTTCTTC.

This clonotype was seen a handful of times. This CDR3 reads CASSHVLLADSTDTQYF. CDR3 nucleotides: TGTGCCAGCAGCCATGTCCTGCTAGCGGATAGCACAGATACGCAGTATTTT. The chain combines TRBV6-1 with TRBJ2-3; 7 positions agree with TRBD2. The CDR3 sequence is 17 residues long. The J segment lost 0 bases and the V segment lost 6 bases, leaving 12 bases of the junction unmatched. Germline CDR1 MNHNS, CDR2 SASEGT.

The chain links TRBV7-3 to TRBJ2-1; TRBD2 might be the D (6 bases). V dropped 5 bases and J dropped 0 bases, with 14 bases sitting between them. The CDR3 sequence is 16 residues long. Per germline, CDR1 SGHTA and CDR2 FQGTGA. This CDR3 reads CASSLQPSASYNEQFF. The CDR3 DNA sequence: TGTGCCAGCAGCCTGCAGCCTAGCGCCTCCTACAATGAGCAGTTCTTC.

The chain joins TRBV28 to TRBJ2-7; perhaps TRBD2 as D (5 bases). Trimming left V 8 bases short and J 0 bases short, with 17 bases between. Germline loops: CDR1 MDHEN, CDR2 SYDVKM. The length of the CDR3 is 15 residues. CDR3 nucleotide sequence: TGTGCCAGCCTAAGTGCCGGAGCGGACTCCTACGAGCAGTACTTC. Its translation: CASLSAGADSYEQYF.

This clonotype was seen only a few times. The chain couples TRBV7-9 to TRBJ2-7, with a possible D match to TRBD1 (5 bases). V shed 1 base and J shed 0 bases, with 10 bases lying between them. There are 15 residues in the CDR3. CDR1 is SEHNR and CDR2 is FQNEAQ in the germline V gene (reference sequence). As DNA, the CDR3 is TGTGCCAGCAGCTTAGGGGCAGGGAACTCCTACGAGCAGTACTTC. Encoded protein: CASSLGAGNSYEQYF. Variable domain in full (rest from reference TRBV7-9 and TRBJ2-7): DTGVSQNPRHKITKRGQNVTFRCDPISEHNRLYWYRQTLGQGPEFLTYFQNEAQLEKSRLLSDRFSAERPKGSFSTLEIQRTEQGDSAMYLCASSLGAGNSYEQYFGPGTRLTVT.

The J gene is TRBJ2-4, the V gene TRBV2; D remains unclear. CDR1 and CDR2 from the germline V gene are SNHLY and FYNNEI. This CDR3 is 15 amino acids long. Trimming pared 1 base from V and 2 bases from J, leaving 9 bases between. The CDR3 here is CASSEEGYTKNIQYF. The CDR3, as DNA: TGTGCCAGCAGTGAAGAGGGCTACACCAAAAACATTCAGTACTTC.

This clonotype occurred a few times. The CDR3 bases are TGTGCCACCAGTGACGTGGGGGACAGGCAGTACTTC. It is translated as CATSDVGDRQYF. V is TRBV24-1 and J is TRBJ2-7; TRBD1 matches at 7 bases. The V segment lost 4 bases and the J segment 9 bases; nucleotides outside the gene matches: 5. This CDR3 region has 12 residues. The V gene's germline CDR1 is KGHDR and CDR2 SFDVKD.

Here the CDR3 reads CSARDLARPEGPGELFF. The CDR3 bases are TGCAGTGCTAGAGACCTAGCCCGACCAGAGGGGCCCGGGGAGCTGTTTTTT. The gene calls are TRBV20-1 and TRBJ2-2; D may correspond to TRBD1 or TRBD2 (5 bases each). The ends were cut back, 0 bases at V and 6 bases at J, with 20 bases in the middle. Germline CDR1 and CDR2: DFQATT and SNEGSKA (reference sequence). The CDR3 loop spans 17 amino acids.

This chain connects TRBV20-1 to TRBJ2-4, with TRBD2 matching over 7 bases. J gave up 2 bases and V 5 bases, and 6 bases lay outside the gene matches. The CDR3 is 14 amino acids. Germline V lookup: CDR1 DFQATT, CDR2 SNEGSKA (reference sequence). CDR3 DNA sequence: TGCAGTGCTGCTCTCGGGACTACCAAAAACATTCAGTACTTC. Its translation: CSAALGTTKNIQYF.

This clonotype was counted between two and nine times. V and J are TRBV6-2 or TRBV6-3 and TRBJ1-1; TRBD1 matches at 8 bases. This CDR3 comprises 14 residues. V was clipped by 5 bases and J by 5 bases; unmatched bases: 7. Germline CDR1 is MNHEY and CDR2 is SVGEGT. The CDR3 is CASSTRQGRTEAFF. The CDR3 DNA reads as TGTGCCAGCAGTACTAGACAGGGGAGGACTGAAGCTTTCTTT.

The V call is TRBV2, the J call TRBJ2-3; no definite D call. The germline CDR1 and CDR2 sequences are SNHLY and FYNNEI. CDR3 length: 13 residues. Deletions cut 8 bases from V and 2 bases from J, with 11 bases between. The CDR3 reads CASGYSITDTQYF. CDR3 DNA: TGTGCCAGCGGCTACAGCATCACAGATACGCAGTATTTT.

The sample holds a few counts of this clonotype. The rearrangement links TRBV20-1 to TRBJ1-1; D gene unclear. Germline V gives CDR1 DFQATT, CDR2 SNEGSKA (reference sequence). The CDR3 sequence is 14 residues long. Trimming took off 3 bases at V and 0 bases at J, with 11 bases between the two ends. CDR3: CSASPPGMNTEAFF. CDR3 in DNA: TGCAGTGCTAGCCCCCCAGGCATGAACACTGAAGCTTTCTTT.

This clonotype appeared once. The V gene is TRBV28, the J gene TRBJ1-6, with unresolved D. This CDR3 region has 13 residues. V lost 3 bases and J 7 bases, leaving 7 bases between the germline ends. Per the germline V gene, CDR1 is MDHEN and CDR2 is SYDVKM. The CDR3 spells CASSFPGNSPLHF. Written as DNA, the CDR3 is TGTGCCAGCAGTTTCCCGGGCAATTCACCCCTCCACTTT.

This clonotype showed up just a few times. This rearrangement joins TRBV7-9 to TRBJ1-1, with TRBD1 as a possible D gene (6 bases). Trimming cost V 5 bases and J 11 bases, with 18 bases left between them. Germline V gene lookup returns CDR1 SEHNR and CDR2 FQNEAQ (reference sequence). The CDR3 is made up of 13 amino acids. This CDR3 reads CASSNRDTTEAFF. The CDR3 bases are TGTGCCAGCAGCAACCGGGACACCACGGAGGCTTTCTTT.

The gene calls are TRBV20-1 and TRBJ2-1; unclear D gene. The V gene's germline CDR1 is DFQATT and CDR2 SNEGSKA (reference sequence). This CDR3 is built from 15 residues. Trimming pared 0 bases from V and 7 bases from J, leaving 16 bases between. This chain's CDR3 is CSAREGSEESNEQFF. CDR3 in DNA: TGCAGTGCTAGAGAGGGGTCAGAAGAGTCGAATGAGCAGTTCTTC.

As DNA, the CDR3 is TGTGCCACCAGTCCCCGGGGGGGGGGAGTTACGCAGTATTTT. It yields the protein CATSPRGGGVTQYF. The chain couples TRBV24-1 to TRBJ2-3; TRBD2 agrees at 8 bases. V was pared by 6 bases and J by 8 bases, with 9 bases of the junction left unmatched. The germline V gene has CDR1 KGHDR and CDR2 SFDVKD. This CDR3 has 14 residues.

A few counts support this clonotype. V usage is TRBV20-1 and J usage is TRBJ2-4; D not resolved. The CDR3 totals 11 residues. Trimming took 0 bases from V and 7 from J, leaving 4 bases between them. The germline V gene encodes CDR1 DFQATT and CDR2 SNEGSKA (reference sequence). CDR3 sequence: CSARDRNIQYF. The CDR3 coding sequence is TGCAGTGCTAGAGATCGGAACATTCAGTACTTC.

The rearrangement uses TRBV20-1 and TRBJ2-1; TRBD2 matches at 8 bases. CDR3 length: 16 amino acids. V gave up 3 bases and J gave up 5 bases; unmatched junction bases: 12. Germline V gene sequence: CDR1 DFQATT, CDR2 SNEGSKA (reference sequence). The CDR3 nucleotides are TGCAGTGCTAGCCCTCATACTAGCGGACTAAACAATGAGCAGTTCTTC. Its translation is CSASPHTSGLNNEQFF.

This clonotype qualifies as medium-sized. CDR3 region: CSAWYSYNSPLHF. The CDR3 DNA sequence: TGCAGTGCTTGGTACTCCTATAATTCACCCCTCCACTTT. The genes are TRBV20-1 and TRBJ1-6; D remains ambiguous. The CDR3 contains 13 residues. V was trimmed by 5 bases and J by 0 bases, leaving 5 bases between them. CDR1 and CDR2 (germline): DFQATT, SNEGSKA (reference sequence).